Many counts were recorded for the clone carrying this T cell receptor beta chain. What it binds is unknown. Regions amplified from RNA transcripts were the TCR beta CDR3 regions. The TCR CDR3 was amplified in a first-round RT-PCR using the HTBI primer set. In TCRdb, the multiplex PCR reads were re-called with MiXCR into one record per CDR3 protein. The sample holds about 510,000 distinct CDR3 sequences, 40% to 50% seen once. The study left out patients who had uncontrolled infection, other autoimmune disease, pregnancy or lactation. Diagnoses rested on clinical symptoms, serum thyroxine and TRAb, thyroid ultrasound and orbital computed tomography. The CDR3 consists of 15 residues. The germline V gene encodes CDR1 SGHTA and CDR2 FQGTGA. V dropped 4 bases and J dropped 2 bases, with 14 bases sitting between them. This sample stems from a study of T cells in Graves' hyperthyroidism and ophthalmopathy. Study findings and constraints: Blood also held most thyroid clonotypes expanded beyond 0.001. Classification by a 13 V-J model distinguished ophthalmopathy from stable hyperthyroidism.

This clonotype was sampled from an adult woman with Graves' disease, either hyperthyroidism or ophthalmopathy (not recorded which). Sequenced input: peripheral blood or thyroid tissue (not recorded which). This sequence joins TRBV7-3 and TRBJ1-1; a possible D gene is TRBD1 (6 bases). The DNA of the CDR3 is TGTGCCAGCAGCTCGGACGGGACACCTAACACTGAAGCTTTCTTT. Translated, it gives CASSSDGTPNTEAFF. Full variable domain (outside the CDR3, taken from reference TRBV7-3 and TRBJ1-1): GAGVSQTPSNKVTEKGKYVELRCDPISGHTALYWYRQSLGQGPEFLIYFQGTGAADDSGLPNDRFFAVRPEGSVSTLKIQRTERGDSAVYLCASSSDGTPNTEAFFGQGTRLTVV.